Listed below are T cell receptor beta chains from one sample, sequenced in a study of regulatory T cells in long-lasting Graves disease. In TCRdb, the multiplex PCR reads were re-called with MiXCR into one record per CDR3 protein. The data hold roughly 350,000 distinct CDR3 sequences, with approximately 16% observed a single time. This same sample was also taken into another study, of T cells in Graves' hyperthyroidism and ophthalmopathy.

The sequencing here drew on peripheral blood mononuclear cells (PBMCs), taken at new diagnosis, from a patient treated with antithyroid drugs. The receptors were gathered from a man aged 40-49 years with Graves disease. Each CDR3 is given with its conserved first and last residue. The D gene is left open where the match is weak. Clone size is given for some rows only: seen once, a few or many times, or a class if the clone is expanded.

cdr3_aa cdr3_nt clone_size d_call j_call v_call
CASSYKDITSYEQYF TGTGCCAGCAGTTACAAGGACATAACCTCCTACGAGCAGTACTTC many . TRBJ2-7 TRBV6-5
CASSMGLAGYNEQFF TGTGCCAGCAGCATGGGACTAGCGGGGTACAATGAGCAGTTCTTC many TRBD2 TRBJ2-1 TRBV5-4
CSAGTAIPTNEKLFF TGCAGTGCCGGGACAGCCATACCAACTAATGAAAAACTGTTTTTT many TRBD1 TRBJ1-4 TRBV20-1
CASSFGRNTDTQYF TGTGCCAGCAGCTTCGGACGAAATACAGATACGCAGTATTTT many . TRBJ2-3 TRBV5-6
CASTFRSFLEAFF TGTGCCAGCACCTTCAGGAGCTTCCTGGAAGCTTTCTTT few . TRBJ1-1 TRBV12-3/TRBV12-4
CASTEGDPLTGYTF TGTGCCAGCACCGAGGGGGATCCCTTAACTGGCTACACCTTC many . TRBJ1-2 TRBV6-2/TRBV6-3
CASSLIISLLGLAGGFQQYF TGTGCCAGCAGTTTAATAATTTCCCTTCTGGGACTAGCGGGGGGGTTTCAGCAGTACTTC few TRBD2 TRBJ2-7 TRBV12-3/TRBV12-4
CSAKRGAVEDEQYF TGCAGTGCTAAACGGGGGGCAGTTGAGGACGAGCAGTACTTC many . TRBJ2-7 TRBV20-1
CSAVHDRTYEQYF TGCAGTGCCGTCCATGACAGGACCTACGAGCAGTACTTC many . TRBJ2-7 TRBV20-1
CATSGDSGAKNIQYF TGTGCCACCAGTGGCGATAGCGGAGCCAAAAACATTCAGTACTTC many . TRBJ2-4 TRBV24-1
CASSLSRDRGPDTQYF TGTGCCAGCAGTTTATCGAGGGACAGGGGGCCAGATACGCAGTATTTT many TRBD1 TRBJ2-3 TRBV28
CASSLEVLAGGGSSYNEQFF TGCGCCAGCAGCCTAGAGGTACTAGCGGGGGGGGGAAGCTCCTACAATGAGCAGTTCTTC few TRBD2 TRBJ2-1 TRBV4-1
CASSTTGSAGNTIYF TGTGCCAGCAGTACGACAGGGTCGGCTGGAAACACCATATATTTT . TRBD1 TRBJ1-3 TRBV2
CSVDRGTNEKLFF TGCAGCGTTGACAGGGGGACTAATGAAAAACTGTTTTTT once TRBD1 TRBJ1-4 TRBV29-1
CASSPPGTSGGWEQFF TGTGCCAGCAGCCCCCCCGGGACTAGCGGGGGCTGGGAGCAGTTCTTC many TRBD2 TRBJ2-1 TRBV13
CASSTGQKNTEAFF TGTGCCAGCAGTACGGGACAAAAGAACACTGAAGCTTTCTTT few . TRBJ1-1 TRBV4-2
CASSQEEGRHQTGAYEQYF TGTGCCAGCAGCCAAGAAGAAGGGAGACATCAGACAGGGGCGTACGAGCAGTACTTC many TRBD1 TRBJ2-7 TRBV3-1
CSVDKRVNEQFF TGCAGCGTTGACAAAAGGGTTAATGAGCAGTTCTTC . . TRBJ2-1 TRBV29-1
CASSKTGSYYGYTF TGTGCCAGCAGCAAGACAGGGAGCTACTATGGCTACACCTTC many TRBD1 TRBJ1-2 TRBV2
CASSATGRGSEQYF TGTGCCAGCAGCGCGACAGGGAGAGGTTCCGAGCAGTACTTC many TRBD1 TRBJ2-7 TRBV7-2
CASSVDGATQETQYF TGTGCCAGCAGCGTAGACGGGGCAACCCAAGAGACCCAGTACTTC few . TRBJ2-5 TRBV9